This note documents a single T cell receptor beta chain sequence. RNA, at about 0.5 to 1 ug, was reverse transcribed with random hexamers. Amplification of TCR beta CDR3 was carried out by immunoSEQ multiplex PCR, which covered 54 Vbeta and 13 Jbeta segments. Via MiXCR, TCRdb re-called the immunoSEQ multiplex PCR reads, giving one row per CDR3 protein. The repertoire holds roughly 250,000 distinct CDR3 sequences, with 90% to 97% as singletons. Per the germline V gene, CDR1 is SGDLS and CDR2 is YYNGEE. Trimming removed 4 bases at V and 4 bases at J, with 21 bases between. The CDR3 runs 17 residues. The authors negatively isolated CD8+ and CD4+ T cells and FACS-enriched TEMRA cells. These data are taken from a study of CD8 T cells in Susac syndrome. Study in general: Among the Susac syndrome patients who underwent sequencing, more than 5 had clinically active disease, while about 8 of them were in remission.

The TCR sequence derives from a human donor with Susac syndrome. The chain carries TRBV9 and TRBJ2-1, with a tentative D call TRBD1 (6 bases). The sample comprised CD4+ T cells from PBMCs. The CDR3 region is CASSSPPDSLLYNEQFF. The CDR3 bases are TGTGCCAGCAGCTCACCCCCGGACAGCTTATTGTACAATGAGCAGTTCTTC.